This TCR beta chain is from a study of CD8+ T cells in alopecia areata. Extracted RNA was reverse transcribed into cDNA, the sequencing template. Assay used: immunoSEQ multiplex PCR; TCRdb lists only in-frame clones, some missing. The data contain over 30,000 clones, about 80% of them singletons. From alopecia areata patients, lesional scalp punch biopsies and peripheral blood were collected. Germline V gives CDR1 MGHRA, CDR2 YSYEKL. The CDR3 is 16 amino acids. Trimming removed 4 bases from V and 5 bases from J, with 21 bases in between. The J gene is TRBJ2-7, the V gene TRBV4-1, with D possibly called TRBD1 or TRBD2 (5 bases each). The sequenced sample was NKG2D-low CD8+ T cells sorted from blood. The source of this sequence is a human donor with alopecia areata. The CDR3 bases are TGCGCCAGCAGCCTAGACCCCGGGACCCCGGGGCACGAGCAGTACTTC. Translating it yields CASSLDPGTPGHEQYF.